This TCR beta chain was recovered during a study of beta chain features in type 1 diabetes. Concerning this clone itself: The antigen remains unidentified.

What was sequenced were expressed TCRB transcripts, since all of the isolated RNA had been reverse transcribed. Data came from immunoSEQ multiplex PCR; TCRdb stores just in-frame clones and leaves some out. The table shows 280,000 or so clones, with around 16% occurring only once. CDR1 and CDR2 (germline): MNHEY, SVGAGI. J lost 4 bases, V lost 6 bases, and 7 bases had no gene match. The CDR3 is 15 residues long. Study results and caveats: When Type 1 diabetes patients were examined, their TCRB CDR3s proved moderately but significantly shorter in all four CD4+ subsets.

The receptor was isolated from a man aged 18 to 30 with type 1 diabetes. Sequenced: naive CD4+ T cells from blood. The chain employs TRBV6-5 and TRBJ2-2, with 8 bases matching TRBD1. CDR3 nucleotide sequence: TGTGCCAGCAGGCAACAGGGGGGAAGCACCGGGGAGCTGTTTTTT. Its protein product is CASRQQGGSTGELFF.